The next 13 T cell receptor beta chains were all read from a single sample in a study of tumor-infiltrating lymphocytes in primary liver carcinoma. Reverse transcription of 500 to 650 ng total RNA with a constant-region primer produced TCR beta cDNA. Nested multiplex PCR, run for three rounds with slightly modified ARM-PCR, yielded TCR beta libraries. A C-beta reverse primer was combined with TRBV1-TRBV30 forward primers in the first two PCR rounds, and each round had approximately 10 cycles. TCRdb recomputed calls from the multiplex PCR reads with MiXCR, one row per CDR3 protein. The sample contains 20,000 to 30,000 distinct CDR3 sequences, approximately 80% of which appear only once. The approximately 20-31 mg bulk tissue piece was not sorted before simultaneous RNA and DNA extraction. What was sequenced was liver tumor tissue from sampling region 5. Subset defined: tumor region T5, tumor centre. The receptors derive from a woman in her 30s with primary liver carcinoma and hepatitis B virus infection.

This clonotype was recorded a few times. The CDR3 ends on some other residue instead of the conserved phenylalanine or tryptophan, so this is likely a read error. The rearrangement links TRBV12-3 or TRBV12-4 to TRBJ2-5; D is unclear. This CDR3 contains 15 residues. The CDR3 DNA is TGTGCCAGCAGCACCTACCCCAGGAGCGAAGAGGCCCAGTACCTC. Its protein is CASSTYPRSEEAQYL.

The rearrangement links TRBV11-2 to TRBJ2-7; D remains unclear. The CDR3 is made up of 17 amino acids. The germline V gene encodes CDR1 SGHAT and CDR2 FQNNGV. Trimming removed 9 bases from V and 0 bases from J, with 24 bases in between. For the CDR3, the DNA is TGTGCCAGTAGTTCCCTATTGAGGACGGTGAACTCCTACGAGCAGTACTTC. Translated, it gives CASSSLLRTVNSYEQYF. The full variable domain, completed using reference TRBV11-2 and TRBJ2-7, is EAGVAQSPRYKIIEKRQSVAFWCNPISGHATLYWYQQILGQGPKLLIQFQNNGVVDDSQLPKDRFSAERLKGVDSTLKIQPAKLEDSAVYLCASSSLLRTVNSYEQYFGPGTRLTVT.

Details on this clonotype: Given a much more abundant clone one base away, this may be a read error. The rearrangement joins TRBV12-3 or TRBV12-4 to TRBJ2-1, with 8 nucleotides matching TRBD2. The CDR3 is 12 amino acids. The CDR3 coding sequence is TGTGCCAACAGTTTAGCGGGGAATGAGCAGTTCTTC. Translating it yields CANSLAGNEQFF.

The chain recombines TRBV28 with TRBJ1-2, with unresolved D. V shed 8 bases and J shed 0 bases, with 31 bases lying between them. Germline CDR1 is MDHEN and CDR2 is SYDVKM. The CDR3 totals 20 residues. CDR3 loop: CASSTGRLVPPQHTNYGYTF. In DNA form, the CDR3 reads TGTGCCAGCTCCACGGGCAGATTAGTTCCCCCTCAGCACACTAACTATGGCTACACCTTC.

This clonotype was seen at least ten times. This chain joins TRBV7-9 and TRBJ1-2; D unresolved. V lost 5 bases and J lost 5, with 21 bases in between. This CDR3 contains 16 residues. Germline-derived CDR1 and CDR2 are SEHNR and FQNEAQ (reference sequence). The CDR3 DNA sequence: TGTGCCAGCAGCCCCGAGGGCAGGCTGTCCCAGTATGGCTACACCTTC. This sequence encodes CASSPEGRLSQYGYTF.

The V call is TRBV12-3 or TRBV12-4, the J call TRBJ1-3; no firm D call. This CDR3 comprises 12 residues. In nucleotides, the CDR3 is TGTACCGTCGGGCGCTCTGGAAACACCATATATTTT. Translated, it gives CTVGRSGNTIYF.

Comment on this clonotype: One end of the junction does not line up with germline, which may come from a read error. This chain connects TRBV5-6 to TRBJ1-5; 7 nucleotides match TRBD1. Germline CDR1 reads SGHDT; CDR2 reads YYEEEE. The CDR3 contains 14 residues. CDR3 region: CASSKGGNNQPQHF. The CDR3 nucleotides read TGTGCCAGCAGCAAAGGGGGCAACAATCAGCCTCAGCATTTT. Based on the CDR3 plus reference TRBV5-6 and TRBJ1-5, the full variable domain is DAGVTQSPTHLIKTRGQQVTLRCSPKSGHDTVSWYQQALGQGPQFIFQYYEEEERQRGNFPDRFSGHQFPNYSSELNVNALLLGDSALYLCASSKGGNNQPQHFGDGTRLSIL.

Regarding this clonotype: One end of the junction does not line up with germline, which may come from a read error. The chain has TRBV14 and TRBJ1-1; D not certain. CDR3 length: 15 residues. Germline values: CDR1 SGHDN, CDR2 FVKESK. CDR3: CASSHDRTTVTETFF. CDR3 bases: TGTGCCAGCAGCCATGATCGAACCACGGTCACTGAAACTTTCTTT.

This clonotype is labeled medium-sized. The V gene is TRBV7-8, the J gene TRBJ1-5; D gene ambiguous. V dropped 5 bases and J dropped 6 bases, with 17 bases sitting between them. The CDR3 is 15 amino acids. Germline V gene sequence: CDR1 SGHVS, CDR2 FQNEAQ. CDR3 protein: CASSLTGQVGQPQHF. In nucleotides, the CDR3 is TGTGCCAGCAGCCTTACGGGCCAGGTCGGTCAGCCCCAGCATTTT. Complete variable domain (other parts from reference TRBV7-8 and TRBJ1-5): GAGVSQSPRYKVAKRGQDVALRCDPISGHVSLFWYQQALGQGPEFLTYFQNEAQLDKSGLPSDRFFAERPEGSVSTLKIQRTQQEDSAVYLCASSLTGQVGQPQHFGDGTRLSIL.

This clonotype was seen once. The conserved closing phenylalanine or tryptophan is absent in this CDR3, likely reflecting a read error. The DNA is omitted, as the CDR3 cannot be located on it reliably, and the CDR3 follows TCRdb's listing. The rearrangement joins TRBV29-1 to TRBJ2-1. Both ends counted, the CDR3 spans 10 residues. Per the germline V gene, CDR1 is SQVTM and CDR2 is ANQGSEA. Here the CDR3 reads CSVDHNEQFL.

Regarding this clonotype: At one boundary the junction diverges from the germline segment, which might be a read error. The J gene is TRBJ2-3, the V gene TRBV6-5; perhaps TRBD2 as D (6 bases). The germline V gene encodes CDR1 MNHEY and CDR2 SVGAGI. The CDR3 sequence is 15 residues long. Here the CDR3 DNA reads TGTGCCAGCAGTCCACTAGCAGTGAGCACAGGTACGCAGTATTTT. This codes for CASSPLAVSTGTQYF.

Of note for this clonotype: Since no conserved phenylalanine or tryptophan closes the CDR3, a read error is the likely cause. The V and J genes are TRBV12-3 or TRBV12-4 and TRBJ2-2; D is unclear. There are 14 residues in the CDR3. The chain's CDR3 is CASRSRLNTWELFL. The CDR3 DNA follows: TGTGCCAGCAGGTCCCGTCTGAACACCTGGGAGCTGTTTCTT.

A word on this clonotype: At one end, the junction sequence differs from germline, possibly due to a read error. The CDR3 DNA is TGTGCCGGCTCACCTCACTCAGGGAAGTCCGAGACCCAGTACTTC. This codes for CAGSPHSGKSETQYF. The chain links TRBV18 to TRBJ2-5; TRBD1 is a possible D gene (5 bases). The V gene's germline CDR1 is KGHSH and CDR2 LQKENI. The CDR3 spans 15 residues.